The 14 T cell receptor beta chains given below trace back to one sample, sequenced in a study of metastatic and nonmetastatic thyroid tumors. All patients reached thyroid surgery having received no treatment beforehand. With MiXCR, TCRdb called clones anew from the PCR reads. The sample shows tens of thousands of clones, 26% of them seen only once. Sequencing used blood. These receptors were obtained from a male donor with papillary thyroid cancer or a benign thyroid nodule (not recorded which). Some clones in this sample may be carry-over from other donors' samples.

The rearrangement links TRBV20-1 to TRBJ2-7, with 9 bases matching TRBD2. V shed 0 bases, J shed 3 bases, and the junction held 6 bases outside the gene matches. Germline V gene data show CDR1 as DFQATT and CDR2 as SNEGSKA (reference sequence). This CDR3 contains 15 residues. CDR3 nucleotide sequence: TGCAGTGCTAGAGATAGCGGGGGTGTCGACTACGAGCAGTACTTC. The encoded protein is CSARDSGGVDYEQYF.

Concerning this clone itself: A junction boundary mismatches the germline segment, possibly from a read error. The rearrangement uses TRBV13 and TRBJ2-2; D unresolved. The CDR3 runs to 15 residues. The germline gives CDR1 PRHDT, CDR2 FYEKMQ (reference sequence). The CDR3 region has the DNA TGTGCCATCAGCTTAGGGTCAGCCAACACCGGGGAGCTGTTTTTT. Translating it yields CAISLGSANTGELFF.

This chain joins TRBV2 and TRBJ2-1; 7 bases agree with TRBD2. The trim removed 4 bases at V and 7 bases at J, leaving 25 bases unmatched. Germline-derived CDR1 and CDR2 are SNHLY and FYNNEI. The CDR3 is 20 amino acids. The CDR3 region is CASSGHSGGWPGLLRNEQFF. Here the CDR3 DNA reads TGTGCCAGCAGTGGTCATTCGGGAGGATGGCCGGGACTCCTCAGAAATGAGCAGTTCTTC.

In its sample, this clone was seen many times. The chain links TRBV4-2 to TRBJ1-6, with D unresolved. This CDR3 is built from 17 residues. The germline V gene encodes CDR1 LGHNA and CDR2 YNFKEQ. Trimming took 0 bases from V and 0 from J, leaving 9 bases between them. The CDR3 reads CASSQEFKSSYNSPLHF. The DNA for the CDR3 is TGTGCCAGCAGCCAAGAGTTCAAGAGCTCCTATAATTCACCCCTCCACTTT.

As to this clone: Since no conserved phenylalanine or tryptophan closes the CDR3, a read error is the likely cause. The rearrangement links TRBV7-9 to TRBJ2-7, with 7 bases matching TRBD2. This CDR3 contains 13 residues. Per germline, CDR1 SEHNR and CDR2 FQNEAQ (reference sequence). CDR3 amino acids: CASSSGTPYVQYL. DNA for the CDR3: TGTGCCAGCAGCAGCGGGACTCCCTACGTGCAGTACTTA.

Many counts were recorded for this clone. This rearrangement joins TRBV6-5 to TRBJ2-5; 11 positions agree with TRBD1. This CDR3 spans 18 amino acids. The trim removed 2 bases at V and 1 base at J, leaving 9 bases unmatched. Looked up from germline, CDR1 is MNHEY and CDR2 is SVGAGI. In nucleotides, the CDR3 is TGTGCCAGCAGTTACCCGAGGACAGGGGGCTTAATCCAAGAGACCCAGTACTTC. Amino acids: CASSYPRTGGLIQETQYF.

This clone counts as medium-sized. CDR3 sequence (DNA): TGTGCCAGCAGTGAAAAAAAGGGTACCTCCTACGAGCAGTACTTC. This translates into CASSEKKGTSYEQYF. The J gene is TRBJ2-7, the V gene TRBV6-1, with D unresolved. Germline CDR1 reads MNHNS; CDR2 reads SASEGT. The CDR3 sequence is 15 residues long. Trimming left V 2 bases short and J 0 bases short, with 11 bases between.

This clone rates as medium-sized (0.01 to 0.1%). The gene calls are TRBV18 and TRBJ1-5; D is possibly TRBD1 (6 bases). The CDR3 loop spans 14 amino acids. Germline CDR1 reads KGHSH; CDR2 reads LQKENI. V was trimmed by 4 bases and J by 4 bases, leaving 11 bases between them. This CDR3 reads CASSRQEVNQPQHF. As DNA, the CDR3 is TGTGCCAGCTCACGACAGGAGGTAAATCAGCCCCAGCATTTT.

This clone was observed at least ten times. CDR3: CASLEADFNLGDTQYF. CDR3 nucleotides: TGTGCCAGCTTAGAAGCGGACTTTAACCTGGGGGATACGCAGTATTTT. The chain combines TRBV7-9 with TRBJ2-3, with D maybe TRBD2 (5 bases). V was shortened by 8 bases and J by 6 bases, with 24 bases between the two germline ends. Germline V gene lookup returns CDR1 SEHNR and CDR2 FQNEAQ (reference sequence). There are 16 residues in the CDR3. The full variable domain, completed using reference TRBV7-9 and TRBJ2-3, is DTGVSQNPRHKITKRGQNVTFRCDPISEHNRLYWYRQTLGQGPEFLTYFQNEAQLEKSRLLSDRFSAERPKGSFSTLEIQRTEQGDSAMYLCASLEADFNLGDTQYFGPGTRLTVL.

This clone has a count of ten or more. This chain connects TRBV7-3 to TRBJ2-5; D assignment may be TRBD1 or TRBD2 (5 bases each). The CDR3 covers 15 residues. The germline gives CDR1 SGHTA, CDR2 FQGTGA. The V end lost 5 bases, the J end lost 5 bases, and 18 bases lay between the germline ends. The CDR3 DNA reads as TGTGCCAGCAGCCCAACACCGGGACCAGGGGAGACCCAGTACTTC. It encodes CASSPTPGPGETQYF.

This clone occurred many times. Other nucleotide sequences in the sample specify the same CDR3. The chain recombines TRBV12-3 or TRBV12-4 with TRBJ2-1; no clear D gene. Trimming removed 6 bases at V and 8 bases at J, with 11 bases between. This CDR3 contains 12 residues. Written as DNA, the CDR3 is TGTGCCAGCAGCCCGTGGGAAGATGAGCAGTTCTTC. Translation: CASSPWEDEQFF.

This clone occurred many times. The chain carries TRBV9 and TRBJ2-2; D is ambiguous. Germline V gene sequence: CDR1 SGDLS, CDR2 YYNGEE. V was shortened by 8 bases and J by 0 bases, with 11 bases between the two germline ends. The CDR3 is made up of 14 amino acids. As DNA, the CDR3 is TGTGCCAGTACTGCTGGGTCGAACACCGGGGAGCTGTTTTTT. Its protein product is CASTAGSNTGELFF.

This clone has at least ten counts. A much larger clone sits a single nucleotide away, making a read error possible. At the DNA level, this CDR3 is encoded by other sequences in the same sample as well. V gene TRBV4-2 combines with J gene TRBJ1-6; no firm D call. Germline CDR1 LGHNA, CDR2 YNFKEQ. CDR3 length: 14 amino acids. The CDR3 loop is CASSQEPDNSPLHF. In DNA, the CDR3 is TGTGCCAGCAGCCAAGAGCCAGACAATTCACCCCTCCACTTC.

This clone has at least ten counts. The chain uses TRBV6-1 and TRBJ2-2; 8 nucleotides match TRBD1. The J segment lost 2 bases and the V segment lost 9 bases, leaving 8 bases of the junction unmatched. The CDR3 is made up of 15 amino acids. Germline V gives CDR1 MNHNS, CDR2 SASEGT. The CDR3 DNA is TGTGCCAGTCGCACCGGGACAGGAAACACCGGGGAGCTGTTTTTT. Its protein is CASRTGTGNTGELFF.